These 17 T cell receptor beta chains share one sample of origin, sequenced in a study of cytomegalovirus exposure and HLA in healthy donors. PCR amplification relied on 60 Vbeta primers (plus 13 Jbeta primers). Produced via immunoSEQ multiplex PCR; TCRdb's table is partial and in-frame only. Among over 150,000 clones listed, 65% to 80% were seen once. Sequencing used PBMCs. The receptors shown here come from a middle-aged woman in good health and CMV-seropositive.

This chain joins TRBV7-9 and TRBJ2-7; TRBD1 is a possible D gene (6 bases). Per germline, CDR1 SEHNR and CDR2 FQNEAQ (reference sequence). V was pared by 5 bases and J by 1 base, with 15 bases between. The CDR3 is made up of 15 amino acids. The CDR3 reads CASSPGTISSYEQYF. CDR3 in DNA: TGTGCCAGCAGCCCGGGGACAATTTCATCCTACGAGCAGTACTTC.

The J gene is TRBJ2-5, the V gene TRBV19; D possibly corresponds to TRBD2 (6 bases). The V gene's germline CDR1 is LNHDA and CDR2 SQIVND (reference sequence). The CDR3 has 14 residues. V dropped 7 bases and J dropped 4 bases, with 16 bases sitting between them. The CDR3 here is CASTQRRGGETQYF. As DNA, the CDR3 is TGTGCCAGTACCCAGCGTAGGGGAGGAGAGACCCAGTACTTC. The full variable domain, with the rest looked up from reference TRBV19 and TRBJ2-5, is DGGITQSPKYLFRKEGQNVTLSCEQNLNHDAMYWYRQDPGQGLRLIYYSQIVNDFQKGDIAEGYSVSREKKESFPLTVTSAQKNPTAFYLCASTQRRGGETQYFGPGTRLLVL.

A note on this clone: Additional DNA sequences in this sample encode the identical CDR3. V is TRBV7-2 and J is TRBJ2-3; tentative D call: TRBD2 (6 bases). Germline V lookup: CDR1 SGHTA, CDR2 FQGNSA. Trimming left V 5 bases short and J 0 bases short, with 12 bases between. The CDR3 loop spans 15 amino acids. The CDR3 nucleotides read TGTGCCAGCAGCCTCGGGACTCTTAGCACAGATACGCAGTATTTT. Encoded protein: CASSLGTLSTDTQYF.

J is TRBJ1-4 and V is TRBV28; tentatively, D is TRBD1 (6 bases). Germline CDR1 and CDR2: MDHEN and SYDVKM. Trimming took off 8 bases at V and 4 bases at J, with 23 bases between the two ends. The CDR3 runs to 17 residues. The CDR3 loop reads CASFTREGRGGNEKLFF. Here the CDR3 DNA reads TGTGCCAGCTTTACTAGGGAGGGGAGAGGGGGTAATGAAAAACTGTTTTTT. Drawing the rest from reference TRBV28 and TRBJ1-4, the complete variable domain is DVKVTQSSRYLVKRTGEKVFLECVQDMDHENMFWYRQDPGLGLRLIYFSYDVKMKEKGDIPEGYSVSREKKERFSLILESASTNQTSMYLCASFTREGRGGNEKLFFGSGTQLSVL.

This clone was seen a few times. The V gene is TRBV6-1, the J gene TRBJ2-3; D is unresolved. Deletions cut 7 bases from V and 1 base from J, with 15 bases between. The CDR3 spans 15 residues. The germline CDR1 and CDR2 sequences are MNHNS and SASEGT. The CDR3 DNA sequence: TGTGCCAGCACCCAAACCCCTACGCGCACAGATACGCAGTATTTT. Translation: CASTQTPTRTDTQYF.

This clone came up a few times. The chain recombines TRBV6-5 with TRBJ1-2; D ambiguous. Germline CDR1 MNHEY, CDR2 SVGAGI. CDR3 length equals 16 residues. V was trimmed by 4 bases and J by 0 bases, leaving 15 bases between them. CDR3 protein: CASSSSPAAANYGYTF. The CDR3 nucleotides are TGTGCCAGCAGTTCCTCTCCAGCAGCGGCTAACTATGGCTACACCTTC.

The J gene is TRBJ1-2, the V gene TRBV2; tentatively, D is TRBD1 (5 bases). CDR1 and CDR2 from the germline V gene are SNHLY and FYNNEI. V lost 6 bases and J 1 base, leaving 18 bases between the germline ends. CDR3 length: 16 amino acids. CDR3 residues: CASSKNPDSLNYGYTF. The CDR3 coding sequence is TGTGCCAGCAGCAAAAACCCCGACAGTCTTAACTATGGCTACACCTTC.

This chain joins TRBV7-2 and TRBJ2-5, with 9 bases that match TRBD1. Germline V gives CDR1 SGHTA, CDR2 FQGNSA. The V and J ends lost 5 bases and 5 bases, in that order; junction bases with no gene match: 12. The length of the CDR3 is 16 residues. The CDR3 region is CASSVGYGTGLETQYF. The CDR3 region has the DNA TGTGCCAGCAGCGTAGGGTACGGGACAGGGTTGGAGACCCAGTACTTC.

The chain links TRBV18 to TRBJ2-2; no definite D call. The V and J ends lost 5 bases and 2 bases respectively, with 6 bases between them. There are 13 residues in the CDR3. The V gene's germline CDR1 is KGHSH and CDR2 LQKENI. The CDR3 DNA reads TGTGCCAGCTCAGAGATAAACACCGGGGAGCTGTTTTTT. Its translation is CASSEINTGELFF. The full variable domain, rest sourced from reference TRBV18 and TRBJ2-2, is NAGVMQNPRHLVRRRGQEARLRCSPMKGHSHVYWYRQLPEEGLKFMVYLQKENIIDESGMPKERFSAEFPKEGPSILRIQQVVRGDSAAYFCASSEINTGELFFGEGSRLTVL.

This chain uses TRBV6-5 with TRBJ1-4; 8 nucleotides agree with TRBD1. Germline CDR1 and CDR2: MNHEY and SVGAGI. V dropped 5 bases and J dropped 10; count of bases not matched to a gene: 9. The CDR3 spans 14 residues. The CDR3 here is CASSLDRGGGKLFF. The CDR3 nucleotides read TGTGCCAGCAGTCTCGACAGGGGTGGGGGAAAACTGTTTTTT.

The gene calls are TRBV5-1 and TRBJ2-5; D uncertain. Germline V gene data show CDR1 as SGHRS and CDR2 as YFSETQ. V was pared by 5 bases and J by 0 bases, with 11 bases between. CDR3 size: 14 residues. This CDR3 is CASSPTPYQETQYF. DNA of the CDR3: TGCGCCAGCAGTCCAACACCGTACCAAGAGACCCAGTACTTC.

This chain joins TRBV6-5 and TRBJ2-5, with TRBD1 as a possible D gene (5 bases). Germline values: CDR1 MNHEY, CDR2 SVGAGI. V lost 0 bases, J lost 6 bases, and 8 bases lay in between. The CDR3 is 13 residues long. The DNA for the CDR3 is TGTGCCAGCAGTTACTCAGGGGCCCAGACCCAGTACTTC. Amino acids: CASSYSGAQTQYF.

This clone was counted between two and nine times. This chain connects TRBV6-1 to TRBJ1-2; D may be TRBD1 (6 bases). The CDR3 length is 12 residues. Per germline, CDR1 MNHNS and CDR2 SASEGT. Trimming stripped 6 bases from V and 4 bases from J, with 9 bases between. Written as DNA, the CDR3 is TGTGCCAGCAGGGGGGACACCTATGGCTACACCTTC. It specifies CASRGDTYGYTF.

CDR3 amino acids: CASSPDRGSEQFF. The CDR3 DNA reads as TGTGCCAGCAGCCCTGACCGGGGGTCTGAGCAGTTCTTC. The J gene is TRBJ2-1, the V gene TRBV6-5; TRBD2 might be the D (6 bases). This CDR3 region has 13 residues. V was shortened by 6 bases and J by 9 bases, with 15 bases between the two germline ends. CDR1 MNHEY and CDR2 SVGAGI come from the germline V gene.

V and J are TRBV25-1 and TRBJ2-7, with 11 bases lining up with TRBD1. With V trimmed by 4 bases and J by 3 bases, 2 bases remained unmatched. Germline loops: CDR1 MGHDK, CDR2 SYGVNS. CDR3 size: 14 residues. CDR3 sequence (DNA): TGTGCCAGCAGTGCGGGACAGGGGGACTACGAGCAGTACTTC. It translates to CASSAGQGDYEQYF.

The chain links TRBV19 to TRBJ2-5, with unresolved D. The CDR3 loop spans 13 amino acids. Trimming cost V 3 bases and J 1 base, with 6 bases left between them. The V gene's germline CDR1 is LNHDA and CDR2 SQIVND (reference sequence). The CDR3 bases are TGTGCCAGTAGTATTGTCAGCCAAGAGACCCAGTACTTC. It specifies CASSIVSQETQYF. Full variable domain (rest looked up from reference TRBV19 and TRBJ2-5): DGGITQSPKYLFRKEGQNVTLSCEQNLNHDAMYWYRQDPGQGLRLIYYSQIVNDFQKGDIAEGYSVSREKKESFPLTVTSAQKNPTAFYLCASSIVSQETQYFGPGTRLLVL.

The CDR3 nucleotides read TGCGCCAGCCATCCCGGGACAGAAAATTCACCCCTCCACTTT. Encoded protein: CASHPGTENSPLHF. V usage is TRBV5-1 and J usage is TRBJ1-6, with 7 bases aligning to TRBD1. There are 14 residues in the CDR3. Trimming at V came to 7 bases and at J to 7 bases, leaving 8 bases not matched to a gene. In germline, CDR1 is SGHRS, CDR2 YFSETQ.